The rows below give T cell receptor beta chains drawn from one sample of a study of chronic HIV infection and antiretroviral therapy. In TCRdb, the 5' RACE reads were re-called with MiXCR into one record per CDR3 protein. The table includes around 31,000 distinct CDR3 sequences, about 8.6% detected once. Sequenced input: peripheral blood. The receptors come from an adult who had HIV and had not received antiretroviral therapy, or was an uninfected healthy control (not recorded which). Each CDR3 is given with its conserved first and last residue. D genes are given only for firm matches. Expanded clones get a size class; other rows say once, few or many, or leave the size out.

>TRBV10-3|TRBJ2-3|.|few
TGTGCCATCAGTGAAGGACAGACGACAGATACGCAGTATTTT
CAISEGQTTDTQYF
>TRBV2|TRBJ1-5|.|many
TGTGCCAGCGACAGAACAGGGAACAATCAGCCCCAGCATTTT
CASDRTGNNQPQHF
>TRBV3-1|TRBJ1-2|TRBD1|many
TGTGCCAGCAGCCAAGATATTCAGGGGGAGGGGCCCTATGGCTACACCTTC
CASSQDIQGEGPYGYTF
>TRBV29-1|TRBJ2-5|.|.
TGCAGCGTCCCGCGACCTGACAGCAATCAAGAGACCCAGTACTTC
CSVPRPDSNQETQYF
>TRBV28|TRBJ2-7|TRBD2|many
TGTGCCAGCAGTTCCGGACTAGCAGCCTACGAGCAGTACTTC
CASSSGLAAYEQYF
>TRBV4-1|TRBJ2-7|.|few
TGCGCCAGCAGCCAAGATGGGGCGTTCTCCTACGAGCAGTACTTC
CASSQDGAFSYEQYF
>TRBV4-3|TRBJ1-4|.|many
TGCGCCAGCAGCCAAGTTGCGATTCCGGATGAAAAACTGTTTTTT
CASSQVAIPDEKLFF
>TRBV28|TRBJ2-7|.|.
TGTGCCAGCAGCCCTCCAGGGGAGGGGATCCCTTCCTACGAGCAGTACTTC
CASSPPGEGIPSYEQYF
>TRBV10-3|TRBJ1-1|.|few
TGTGCCATCAGTGAGGCGATGAACACTGAAGCTTTCTTT
CAISEAMNTEAFF
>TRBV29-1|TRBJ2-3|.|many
TGCAGCGTTAGGGACACCCGCACAGATACGCAGTATTTT
CSVRDTRTDTQYF
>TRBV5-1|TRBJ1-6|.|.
TGCGCCAGCAGCTTGGATTCGGGAGCCTCCTATAATTCACCCCTCCACTTT
CASSLDSGASYNSPLHF
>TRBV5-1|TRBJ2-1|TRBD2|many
TGCGCCAGCAGCTGGTCTAGCGGGGGGGCAGTAAATGAGCAGTTCTTC
CASSWSSGGAVNEQFF
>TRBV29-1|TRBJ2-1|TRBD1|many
TGCAGCGGACGGACAGGAACGTACAATGAGCAGTTCTTC
CSGRTGTYNEQFF
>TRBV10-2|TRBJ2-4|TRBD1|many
TGCGCCAGCAGTGCGACAGGGTCGGTAGCCAAAAACATTCAGTACTTC
CASSATGSVAKNIQYF
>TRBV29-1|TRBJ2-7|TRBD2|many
TGCAGCGTTCGTTCGGCTAGCGGGAGCCGGTCCTACGAGCAGTACTTC
CSVRSASGSRSYEQYF
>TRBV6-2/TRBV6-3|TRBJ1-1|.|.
TGTGCCAGCATGGACGGGAACACTGAAGCTTTCTTT
CASMDGNTEAFF
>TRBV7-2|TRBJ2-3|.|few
TGTGCCAGCAGCTTCGCGGGATCTAACACAGATACGCAGTATTTT
CASSFAGSNTDTQYF
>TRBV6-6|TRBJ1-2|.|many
TGTGCCAGCAGCGGGTTAGCCCCCGAGGAGGCTAACTATGGCTACACCTTC
CASSGLAPEEANYGYTF
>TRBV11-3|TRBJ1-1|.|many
TGTGCCAGCAGCTTAAGGGAGAGCGCTGAAGCTTTCTTT
CASSLRESAEAFF
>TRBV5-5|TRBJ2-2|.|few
TGTGCCAGCAGCTTGGAAGGGACCGATTACACCGGGGAGCTGTTTTTT
CASSLEGTDYTGELFF
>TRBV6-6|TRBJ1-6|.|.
TGTGCCAGCAGTCCCGGGGGGGGGCTACCTAATTCACCCCTCCACTTT
CASSPGGGLPNSPLHF
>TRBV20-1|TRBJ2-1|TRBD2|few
TGCAGTACAGCGGGAGGGTCATACAATGAGCAGTTCTTC
CSTAGGSYNEQFF
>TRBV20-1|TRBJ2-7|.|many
TGCAGTGCTAGAGATATCGGCTCCCGCTCCTACGAGCAGTACTTC
CSARDIGSRSYEQYF
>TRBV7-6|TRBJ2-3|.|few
TGTGCCAGCAGCTTAGTCGCGGAGCGGACAGATACGCAGTATTTT
CASSLVAERTDTQYF
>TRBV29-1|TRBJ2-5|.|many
TGCAGCGCTCAAGGGGTGCTTTTGAAGACCCAGTACTTC
CSAQGVLLKTQYF
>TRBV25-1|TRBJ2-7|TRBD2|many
TGTGCCAGCAGTGAGTCCCCAGCCGTAGCGGGAGCCTACGAGCAGTACTTC
CASSESPAVAGAYEQYF
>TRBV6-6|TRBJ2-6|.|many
TGTGCCAGCACTACGACTGGGGCCAACGTCCTGACTTTC
CASTTTGANVLTF
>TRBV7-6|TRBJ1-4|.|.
TGTGCCAGCAGCTTATACCAAACCTATGAAAAACTGTTTTTT
CASSLYQTYEKLFF
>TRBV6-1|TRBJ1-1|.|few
TGTGCCAGCAGTGAAAGTCAACAGACCACGGCTTTCTTT
CASSESQQTTAFF
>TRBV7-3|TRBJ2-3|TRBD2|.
TGTGCCAGCAGCTTAGGAGCGGGGGATACGCAGTATTTT
CASSLGAGDTQYF
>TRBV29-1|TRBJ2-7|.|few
TGCAGCGTTGAAAGCGCGGGTAGCTACGAGCAGTACTTC
CSVESAGSYEQYF
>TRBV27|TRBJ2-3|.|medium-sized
TGTGCCAGCAGTTCTACAGATACGCAGTATTTT
CASSSTDTQYF
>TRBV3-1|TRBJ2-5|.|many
TGTGCCAGCAGCCAAGATGGGATGGAGACCCAGTACTTC
CASSQDGMETQYF
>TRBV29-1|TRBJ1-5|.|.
TGCAGCGTTGAAGAGACGGAGGGGCAGCCCCAGCATTTT
CSVEETEGQPQHF
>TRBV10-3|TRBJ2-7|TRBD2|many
TGTGCCATAGCGGGGGGGTACGAGCAGTACTTC
CAIAGGYEQYF
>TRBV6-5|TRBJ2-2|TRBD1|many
TGTGCCAGCAGTTACTCGATACAGGGGTACACCGGGGAGCTGTTTTTT
CASSYSIQGYTGELFF
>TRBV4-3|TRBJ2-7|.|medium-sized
TGCGCCAGCAGCCAAGATTACGCACAGACCTACGAGCAGTACTTC
CASSQDYAQTYEQYF
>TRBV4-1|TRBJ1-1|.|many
TGCGCCAGCAGCCAAGCCCCCCTCACTGAAGCTTTCTTT
CASSQAPLTEAFF
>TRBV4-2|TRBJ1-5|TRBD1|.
TGTGCCAGCAGCCCAGACAGGGGGAGCAATCAGCCCCAGCATTTT
CASSPDRGSNQPQHF
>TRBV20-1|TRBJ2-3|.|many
TGCAGTGCTAGGGCTCCGGTGTTCACAGATACGCAGTATTTT
CSARAPVFTDTQYF
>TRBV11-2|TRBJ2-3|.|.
TGTGCCAGCAGCTTAGAAGCAGTAGATACGCAGTATTTT
CASSLEAVDTQYF
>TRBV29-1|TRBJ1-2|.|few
TGCAGCGTTTGGGGAGCCGCTAACTATGGCTACACCTTC
CSVWGAANYGYTF